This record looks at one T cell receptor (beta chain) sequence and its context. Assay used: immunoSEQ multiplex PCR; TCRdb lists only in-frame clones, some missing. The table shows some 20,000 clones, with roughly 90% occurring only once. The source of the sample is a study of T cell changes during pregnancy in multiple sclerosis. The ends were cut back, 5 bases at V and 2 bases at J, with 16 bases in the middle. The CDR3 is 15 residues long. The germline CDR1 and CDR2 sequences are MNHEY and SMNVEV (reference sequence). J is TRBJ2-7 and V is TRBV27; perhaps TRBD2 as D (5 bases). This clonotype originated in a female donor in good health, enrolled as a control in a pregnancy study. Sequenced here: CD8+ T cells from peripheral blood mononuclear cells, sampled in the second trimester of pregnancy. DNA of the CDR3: TGTGCCAGCAGTCTCACTAGAAAACCGACCTACGAGCAGTACTTC. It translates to CASSLTRKPTYEQYF.